This note documents a single T cell receptor beta chain sequence. Across roughly 25 US areas, participants ranged in age from 18 to 89 years. Symptom resolution, clearance, or two negative PCRs marked donors in Cohort 3 as recovered. Measured with immunoSEQ multiplex PCR; TCRdb has only the in-frame clones, and not every one. Of around 260,000 clones listed, around 90% are singletons. Germline V gene sequence: CDR1 SGHRS, CDR2 YFSETQ. The V and J ends lost 0 bases and 1 base, in that order; junction bases with no gene match: 9. This CDR3 contains 17 residues. The entry originates in a study of blood T cell repertoires in COVID-19.

The sequenced sample was PBMCs or T cells enriched from blood (not recorded which). The receptor was derived from a woman aged 25-40 years who had recovered from COVID-19. The V gene is TRBV5-1, the J gene TRBJ1-1; 7 bases map to TRBD1. CDR3 coding DNA: TGCGCCAGCAGCTTGGTAACAGGGGAGGTTGGGAACACTGAAGCTTTCTTT. Amino acid sequence: CASSLVTGEVGNTEAFF.